These T cell receptor beta chains were read from a single sample in a study of blood T cell repertoires in COVID-19. TCRdb's copy holds only in-frame clones and misses some; the assay was immunoSEQ multiplex PCR. The sample consists of roughly 230,000 clones, 84% of them appearing once. The sample taken for sequencing was peripheral blood. The receptors derive from a man aged 45-60 years with active or convalescent COVID-19. CDR3s include the opening cysteine and the closing phenylalanine or tryptophan. The order of the fields is J gene, D gene, V gene, clone size, CDR3 DNA, CDR3 protein. D genes are given only for firm matches. For some rows the clone size is stated as once, few or many, or as a class when expanded; others skip it.

TRBJ2-5	NA	TRBV6-5	NA	TGTGCCAGCAACATAAAACAAGAGACCCAGTACTTC	CASNIKQETQYF
TRBJ2-6	TRBD1	TRBV19	NA	TGTGCCAGTAGTATACAGGGACAGGGTACTGGGGCCAACGTCCTGACTTTC	CASSIQGQGTGANVLTF
TRBJ1-4	NA	TRBV18	NA	TGTGCCAGCTCACCTTCAGGGGCGGGTGAAAAACTGTTTTTT	CASSPSGAGEKLFF
TRBJ1-1	TRBD1	TRBV5-1	NA	TGCGCCAGCAGGAGGGGGCTTGGAACTGAAGCTTTCTTT	CASRRGLGTEAFF
TRBJ1-2	TRBD1	TRBV12-5	NA	TGTGCTAGTGGCGGACAGGGGAATCGCTATGGCTACACCTTC	CASGGQGNRYGYTF
TRBJ1-6	NA	TRBV7-2	NA	TGTGCCAGCAGCCCAGACGGGGGGCGGAATTCACCCCTCCACTTT	CASSPDGGRNSPLHF
TRBJ2-7	TRBD2	TRBV20-1	NA	TGCAGTGCTAGTTGGGGGCTTAGCGGGGCTCGGGAGCAGTACTTC	CSASWGLSGAREQYF
TRBJ1-1	NA	TRBV4-1	NA	TGCGCCAGCAGCCTACTCGGGAGAAACACTGAAGCTTTCTTT	CASSLLGRNTEAFF
TRBJ2-1	TRBD1	TRBV7-3	NA	TGTGCCAGCAGCTCCGGGACAGGGTACAATGAGCAGTTCTTC	CASSSGTGYNEQFF
TRBJ1-2	NA	TRBV28	NA	TGTGCCAGCAGCCGTTCCGCACAGGGACGTGGCTACACCTTC	CASSRSAQGRGYTF
TRBJ2-3	TRBD2	TRBV11-2	NA	TGTGCCAGCAGCTTACAGCGGGGGGATCGGGATACGCAGTATTTT	CASSLQRGDRDTQYF
TRBJ1-4	NA	TRBV5-6	NA	TGTGCCAGCAGGTCAGTGGGCGAAAAACTGTTTTTT	CASRSVGEKLFF
TRBJ2-3	NA	TRBV12-3/TRBV12-4	NA	TGTGCCAGCAGTTTTAGTAGCACAGATACGCAGTATTTT	CASSFSSTDTQYF
TRBJ2-5	NA	TRBV7-9	NA	TGTGCCAGCAGCCAAAGCTTCCAAGAGACCCAGTACTTC	CASSQSFQETQYF
TRBJ1-1	NA	TRBV27	NA	TGTGCCAGCAGTTTCCTTGGGGCGGCTACCGAAGCTTTCTTT	CASSFLGAATEAFF
TRBJ2-2	TRBD1	TRBV28	NA	TGTGCCAGCACCCCGGGGGACAGGTCGTGGGAAATCGGGGAGCTGTTTTTT	CASTPGDRSWEIGELFF
TRBJ2-3	TRBD2	TRBV9	once	TGTGCCAGCAGCCTTCAGGGCGGGGGATCTAGCACAGATACGCAGTATTTT	CASSLQGGGSSTDTQYF
TRBJ2-1	TRBD1	TRBV24-1	NA	TGTGCCACCAGTGATCACAGGACAGGGCGAGGCCCCTGGGGCAATGAGCAGTTCTTC	CATSDHRTGRGPWGNEQFF
TRBJ2-5	TRBD2	TRBV9	NA	TGTGCCAGCAGCGTAGCAGGGACTAGCGGGGGACTAGAGACCCAGTACTTC	CASSVAGTSGGLETQYF
TRBJ1-5	TRBD1	TRBV28	NA	TGTGCCAGCAGAACAGGGGGACAGCCCCAGCATTTT	CASRTGGQPQHF
TRBJ1-1	TRBD1	TRBV3-1/TRBV3-2	NA	TGTGCCAGCAGCCCCGATGGGACAGTGAACACTGAAGCTTTCTTT	CASSPDGTVNTEAFF
TRBJ2-5	NA	TRBV7-2	NA	TGTGCCAGCAGCTTAGTGATTCCCAGGGGGACCCAGTACTTC	CASSLVIPRGTQYF
TRBJ1-2	NA	TRBV28	NA	TGTGCCAGCAGTTTATGGGACACGGCGCCGGGCTACACCTTC	CASSLWDTAPGYTF
TRBJ1-1	TRBD1	TRBV5-1	NA	TGCGCCAGCAGCAGCCTACAGGGGGCGGCTGAAGCTTTCTTT	CASSSLQGAAEAFF
TRBJ2-1	TRBD2	TRBV7-3	NA	TGTGCCAGCAGCCTTATAGCGGGGACATACAATGAGCAGTTCTTC	CASSLIAGTYNEQFF
TRBJ1-6	NA	TRBV15	once	TGTGCCACCAGCAGAGATCTTTTCGAGCTAACGTCTCCCCTCCACTTT	CATSRDLFELTSPLHF
TRBJ1-5	NA	TRBV19	NA	TGTGCCAGTAGGAGGCAGGGGTGGGGAAGCAATCAGCCCCAGCATTTT	CASRRQGWGSNQPQHF
TRBJ2-1	NA	TRBV5-4	once	TGTGCCAGCAGCTTGGGGACCGGGCGGGGAGAACGCTACAATGAGCAGTTCTTC	CASSLGTGRGERYNEQFF
TRBJ1-1	NA	TRBV10-3	many	TGTGCCATCGAGAACGAGACAGGGAACACTGAAGCTTTCTTT	CAIENETGNTEAFF
TRBJ2-3	NA	TRBV6-5	NA	TGTGCCCTCAGGAGAGGCAAGGGAGGCGCAGATACGCAGTATTTT	CALRRGKGGADTQYF
TRBJ2-7	NA	TRBV6-5	NA	TGTGCCAGCTCATCCAGGAACTCCTACGAGCAGTACTTC	CASSSRNSYEQYF
TRBJ1-5	NA	TRBV4-1	NA	TGCGCCAGCAGCCAAATCGCGGGGGCACTCGAGCCCCAGCATTTT	CASSQIAGALEPQHF
TRBJ2-4	TRBD1	TRBV28	NA	TGTGCCAGCACTGTTGACAGGGGAAACATTCAGTACTTC	CASTVDRGNIQYF
TRBJ2-1	TRBD2	TRBV6-6	NA	TGTGCCAGCAGTTCTAGCGGGGGCCCGTACAATGAGCAGTTCTTC	CASSSSGGPYNEQFF
TRBJ1-1	NA	TRBV27	NA	TGTGCCAGCAGTCCGGCGAGTTGGACTCACACTGAAGCTTTCTTT	CASSPASWTHTEAFF
TRBJ2-7	NA	TRBV5-1	NA	TGCGCCCCCGAGGTGGGGTCGGACATGGGTTACGAGCAGTACTTC	CAPEVGSDMGYEQYF
TRBJ1-2	NA	TRBV6-6	NA	TGTGCCAGCAGGTCAGGGGCTAACTATGGCTACACCTTC	CASRSGANYGYTF
TRBJ2-7	NA	TRBV3-1/TRBV3-2	NA	TGTGCCAGCAGCCAACACCAGGGCTACGAGCAGTACTTC	CASSQHQGYEQYF
TRBJ2-4	TRBD2	TRBV3-1/TRBV3-2	NA	TGTGCCAGCAGCCCCCTTAGCGGGGGGGTAGCCAAAAACATTCAGTACTTC	CASSPLSGGVAKNIQYF
TRBJ2-1	TRBD2	TRBV11-2	once	TGTGCCAGCAGCTTAGGATTAGCGGGGGGGCTAGACAATGAGCAGTTCTTC	CASSLGLAGGLDNEQFF
TRBJ1-2	NA	TRBV24-1	few	TGTGCCACCAAGAGGACAGTTAACTATGGCTACACCTTC	CATKRTVNYGYTF
TRBJ1-3	NA	TRBV5-1	few	TGCGCCAGCAGCGTGGACAGACCTGGAAACACCATATATTTT	CASSVDRPGNTIYF
TRBJ1-1	NA	TRBV25-1	NA	TGTGCCAGCAGTGTGAGCACTGAAGCTTTCTTT	CASSVSTEAFF
TRBJ2-1	NA	TRBV5-6	once	TGTGCCAGCGGAAAAGCTTCGACAGGGCAGTTCTTC	CASGKASTGQFF
TRBJ2-7	NA	TRBV2	once	TGTGCCAGCAGTGACCCGGGGGACTACGAGCAGTACTTC	CASSDPGDYEQYF
TRBJ2-5	TRBD2	TRBV27	NA	TGTGCCAGCAGTGGACTAGCGGGGAATTGGCAAGAGACCCAGTACTTC	CASSGLAGNWQETQYF
TRBJ1-1	NA	TRBV9	NA	TGTGCCAGCAGCGGGCAAACGAACACTGAAGCTTTCTTT	CASSGQTNTEAFF
TRBJ2-1	TRBD2	TRBV7-6	few	TGTGCCAGCAGCCGACTAGCGGGCTACAATGAGCAGTTCTTC	CASSRLAGYNEQFF
TRBJ1-5	NA	TRBV6-1	NA	TGTGCCAGCAGTGAAGTAGCAGGGCCTCTTAATCAGCCCCAGCATTTT	CASSEVAGPLNQPQHF
TRBJ2-3	TRBD1	TRBV19	once	TGTGCCAGTAGCAAAAATCCTCGGACAGGGGGTACGCAGTATTTT	CASSKNPRTGGTQYF
TRBJ1-4	TRBD1	TRBV6-5	few	TGTGCCAGCAGTAGGGACAGAGGTAATGAAAAACTGTTTTTT	CASSRDRGNEKLFF